Presented here are 13 T cell receptor beta chains from one specimen sequenced in a study of blood T cell repertoires in COVID-19. Only in-frame clones appear in the TCRdb table, and some are missing; sequencing was by immunoSEQ multiplex PCR. The table lists 60,000 to 75,000 clones, around nine tenths of them singletons. Sequencing used peripheral blood. The receptors were sampled from a woman aged 55-75 years with acute or convalescent COVID-19.

The chain joins TRBV2 to TRBJ2-7; 10 positions agree with TRBD1. The CDR3 consists of 14 residues. Germline CDR1 SNHLY, CDR2 FYNNEI. Unmatched junction bases numbered 7, after V lost 7 bases and J lost 4 bases. The CDR3: CASTRDRGYYEQYF. The CDR3 DNA is TGTGCCAGCACGCGGGACAGGGGCTATTACGAGCAGTACTTC.

The chain has TRBV19 and TRBJ1-4; 7 nucleotides match TRBD1. This CDR3 region has 15 residues. J was trimmed by 7 bases and V by 5 bases; bases with no gene match: 10. Germline V lookup: CDR1 LNHDA, CDR2 SQIVND (reference sequence). The CDR3 DNA reads TGTGCCAGTAGTGCGGACAGGTCTCTGGGTGAAAAACTGTTTTTT. Translation: CASSADRSLGEKLFF.

This clone appeared a single time. The chain carries TRBV5-5 and TRBJ1-1; 7 nucleotides line up with TRBD1. Germline assignment: CDR1 SGHKS and CDR2 YYEKEE (reference sequence). The ends lost 0 bases at V and 8 bases at J; junction bases unmatched: 4. This CDR3 comprises 13 residues. CDR3 bases: TGTGCCAGCAGCTTGGTACTACAGGGGGAAGCTTTCTTT. Its translation: CASSLVLQGEAFF.

This chain uses TRBV19 with TRBJ2-3; TRBD2 is a possible D gene (6 bases). Germline assignment: CDR1 LNHDA and CDR2 SQIVND (reference sequence). Trimming shortened V by 7 bases and J by 1 base, and 21 bases separated the two germline ends. There are 17 residues in the CDR3. The CDR3 loop is CASNNWGAGLRTDTQYF. The CDR3 coding sequence is TGTGCCAGTAACAACTGGGGCGCGGGGCTTCGCACAGATACGCAGTATTTT.

A few counts support this clone. CDR3 bases: TGCGCCAGCAGCTGGGGGCTAGGCAATCAGCCCCAGCATTTT. Encoded protein: CASSWGLGNQPQHF. The rearrangement joins TRBV5-1 to TRBJ1-5, with D possibly TRBD1 on 6 matching bases. The CDR3 contains 14 residues. The V gene lost 3 bases and the J gene lost 2 bases, with 9 bases spanning the gap. From germline, CDR1 is SGHRS and CDR2 YFSETQ. The full variable domain, with the rest looked up from reference TRBV5-1 and TRBJ1-5, is KAGVTQTPRYLIKTRGQQVTLSCSPISGHRSVSWYQQTPGQGLQFLFEYFSETQRNKGNFPGRFSGRQFSNSRSEMNVSTLELGDSALYLCASSWGLGNQPQHFGDGTRLSIL.

This chain joins TRBV28 and TRBJ1-5; D not certain. The CDR3 totals 12 residues. CDR1 MDHEN and CDR2 SYDVKM come from the germline V gene. V dropped 2 bases and J dropped 7 bases, with 6 bases sitting between them. The CDR3 here is CASSLRGQPQHF. DNA for the CDR3: TGTGCCAGCAGTTTAAGAGGGCAGCCCCAGCATTTT.

The gene calls are TRBV5-6 and TRBJ2-7; no clear D. The CDR3 extends over 11 amino acids. V lost 2 bases and J lost 3, with 3 bases in between. CDR1 is SGHDT and CDR2 is YYEEEE in the germline V gene. The CDR3 nucleotides are TGTGCCAGCAGCTTCAGCTACGAGCAGTACTTC. It codes for CASSFSYEQYF.

The chain joins TRBV19 to TRBJ2-1; the D gene is possibly TRBD2 (6 bases). Germline CDR1 is LNHDA and CDR2 is SQIVND (reference sequence). V lost 5 bases and J 8 bases, leaving 16 bases between the germline ends. The CDR3 sequence is 14 residues long. CDR3: CASSPRLEGDEQFF. The CDR3 DNA sequence: TGTGCCAGTAGTCCCCGACTAGAGGGAGATGAGCAGTTCTTC.

Only one count was recorded for this clone. The V gene is TRBV6-2 or TRBV6-3, the J gene TRBJ2-5; no definite D call. The ends were cut back, 5 bases at V and 6 bases at J, with 10 bases in the middle. The CDR3 has 12 residues. Germline loops: CDR1 MNHEY, CDR2 SVGEGT. CDR3 nucleotide sequence: TGTGCCAGCAGTGCCCTTGCGCAGACCCAGTACTTC. This sequence encodes CASSALAQTQYF.

There are a few counts of this clone. The chain recombines TRBV5-6 with TRBJ1-6; 8 bases match TRBD1. The V gene's germline CDR1 is SGHDT and CDR2 YYEEEE. This CDR3 spans 14 amino acids. V shed 4 bases and J 6 bases; nucleotides not matched to a gene: 3. The CDR3 region has the DNA TGTGCCAGCAGCGGAGACAGGGGTAATTCACCCCTCCACTTT. As protein: CASSGDRGNSPLHF.

The rearrangement uses TRBV9 and TRBJ2-5, with TRBD1 identical over 9 bases. With 3 bases clipped from V and 2 bases from J, the junction kept 2 bases outside the gene matches. CDR1 and CDR2 from the germline V gene are SGDLS and YYNGEE. The CDR3 extends over 14 amino acids. CDR3 coding DNA: TGTGCCAGCAGCGGGACAGGGGTACAAGAGACCCAGTACTTC. It yields the protein CASSGTGVQETQYF.

The chain has TRBV27 and TRBJ1-5; weak D call: TRBD1 (5 bases). The V end lost 1 base, the J end lost 4 bases, and 8 bases lay between the germline ends. The V gene's germline CDR1 is MNHEY and CDR2 SMNVEV (reference sequence). The CDR3 spans 14 residues. This CDR3 is CASSLWGVNQPQHF. The CDR3 nucleotides read TGTGCCAGCAGTTTATGGGGGGTGAATCAGCCCCAGCATTTT.

V usage is TRBV7-6 and J usage is TRBJ2-1, with D unresolved. The length of the CDR3 is 13 residues. Germline-derived CDR1 and CDR2 are SGHVS and FNYEAQ. The germline V and J ends were trimmed by 7 bases and 9 bases, with 16 bases remaining between them. CDR3 loop: CASILSGTGEQFF. The CDR3 DNA reads TGTGCCAGCATCCTGTCGGGTACGGGTGAGCAGTTCTTC.